Listed below are T cell receptor beta chains from one sample, sequenced in a study of human T cells and chemical hapten exposure. TCRdb re-analysed the RACE reads in MiXCR, keeping a single row per CDR3 protein. The table lists about 120,000 distinct CDR3 sequences, roughly an eighth of them singletons, with 0.92% in the top ten. The sequenced sample was whole blood, obtained in connection with sensitization to the hapten diphenylcyclopropenone (DPC). These receptors all come from a man aged 18 to 29 with alopecia areata. Some clones in this sample may be carry-over from other donors' samples. CDR3s include the opening cysteine and the closing phenylalanine or tryptophan. Fields, in order: D gene, J gene, clone size, V gene, CDR3 protein, CDR3 DNA. A D gene is named only where the DNA matches it firmly. Clone sizes are given selectively: once, few, many, or a class where the clone is expanded.

TRBD1	TRBJ1-4	-	TRBV7-2	CASSRDRGEKLFF	TGTGCCAGCAGCCGGGACAGGGGTGAAAAACTGTTTTTT
TRBD1	TRBJ1-1	-	TRBV3-1	CASSQVLGWTGNTEAFF	TGTGCCAGCAGCCAAGTTTTAGGATGGACAGGGAACACTGAAGCTTTCTTT
-	TRBJ1-6	-	TRBV21-1	CASSKRLNPYNSPLHF	TGTGCCAGCAGCAAAAGGCTAAACCCGTATAATTCACCCCTCCACTTT
-	TRBJ1-5	few	TRBV7-3	CASCAGPNQPQHF	TGTGCCAGCTGCGCAGGGCCCAATCAGCCCCAGCATTTT
-	TRBJ2-5	-	TRBV9	CASSRGHPYQETQYF	TGTGCCAGCAGCAGAGGACACCCGTACCAAGAGACCCAGTACTTC
TRBD1	TRBJ1-4	-	TRBV7-2	CASSPRSTGANEKLFF	TGTGCCAGCAGCCCCAGATCGACAGGGGCTAATGAAAAACTGTTTTTT
-	TRBJ2-1	many	TRBV9	CASSVDGSYNEQFF	TGTGCCAGCAGCGTAGATGGGTCCTACAATGAGCAGTTCTTC
-	TRBJ1-1	many	TRBV12-3/TRBV12-4	CASSLGGIPEAFF	TGTGCCAGCAGTTTAGGCGGCATTCCTGAAGCTTTCTTT
-	TRBJ2-5	few	TRBV7-2	CASSLVRGADPRQETQYF	TGTGCCAGCAGCTTAGTCCGGGGGGCCGATCCTCGACAAGAGACCCAGTACTTC
-	TRBJ1-1	few	TRBV7-9	CASSLVRRTEAFF	TGTGCCAGCAGCTTAGTAAGGAGGACTGAAGCTTTCTTT
-	TRBJ1-5	-	TRBV11-3	CASSLGPGERSNQPQHF	TGTGCCAGCAGCTTAGGGCCAGGGGAAAGAAGCAATCAGCCCCAGCATTTT
-	TRBJ2-1	-	TRBV25-1	CASSVGSRNEQFF	TGTGCCAGCAGTGTGGGGTCGCGCAATGAGCAGTTCTTC
-	TRBJ1-1	few	TRBV18	CASSPRQEGWNTEAFF	TGTGCCAGCTCACCCCGCCAGGAGGGGTGGAACACTGAAGCTTTCTTT
-	TRBJ2-1	-	TRBV7-2	CASSRSNEQFF	TGTGCCAGCAGCCGCTCCAATGAGCAGTTCTTC
TRBD1	TRBJ1-2	-	TRBV29-1	CSVDRAISDYTF	TGCAGCGTGGACAGGGCTATCTCCGACTACACCTTC
-	TRBJ1-5	few	TRBV19	CASSPKPWTDYSNQPQHF	TGTGCCAGTAGTCCTAAGCCCTGGACAGATTATAGCAATCAGCCCCAGCATTTT
TRBD2	TRBJ2-1	-	TRBV3-1	CASSQVPTSGTYNEQFF	TGTGCCAGCAGCCAAGTACCTACTAGCGGTACCTACAATGAGCAGTTCTTC
TRBD1	TRBJ1-2	-	TRBV19	CASSAPDRGHYGYTF	TGTGCCAGTAGTGCCCCGGACAGGGGACACTATGGCTACACCTTC
-	TRBJ2-3	-	TRBV28	CASSFRQGVQYF	TGTGCCAGCAGTTTTCGGCAGGGTGTGCAGTATTTT
-	TRBJ2-5	-	TRBV9	CASSVAQNQETQYF	TGTGCCAGCAGCGTAGCACAGAACCAAGAGACCCAGTACTTC
-	TRBJ1-2	many	TRBV10-3	CAISESRGHTF	TGTGCCATCAGTGAGTCGAGAGGGCACACCTTC
TRBD1	TRBJ2-4	-	TRBV11-2	CASSLGGLQGIKNIQYF	TGTGCCAGCAGCTTAGGCGGGTTACAGGGGATTAAAAACATTCAGTACTTC
-	TRBJ2-3	-	TRBV5-4	CASSLPSRLSTDTQYF	TGTGCCAGCAGCTTGCCCAGCAGACTAAGCACAGATACGCAGTATTTT
-	TRBJ2-7	few	TRBV7-2	CASSLELQLQGEQYF	TGTGCCAGCAGCTTAGAGCTACAGCTTCAGGGAGAGCAGTACTTC
-	TRBJ2-5	many	TRBV12-3/TRBV12-4	CASSPGETQYF	TGTGCCAGCAGCCCCGGAGAGACCCAGTACTTC
TRBD2	TRBJ2-5	-	TRBV27	CASSRTPFGGEWETQYF	TGTGCCAGCAGTCGCACCCCCTTCGGGGGGGAGTGGGAGACCCAGTACTTC
-	TRBJ2-3	few	TRBV7-3	CASSLSPGASTDTQYF	TGTGCCAGCAGCTTATCCCCCGGGGCCAGCACAGATACGCAGTATTTT
-	TRBJ1-1	-	TRBV20-1	CSARDPGSVEAFF	TGCAGTGCTAGAGACCCAGGGTCCGTCGAAGCTTTCTTT
TRBD1	TRBJ2-3	-	TRBV27	CATLDRGGATDTQYF	TGTGCCACATTAGACAGGGGAGGAGCCACAGATACGCAGTATTTT
-	TRBJ2-2	few	TRBV20-1	CSANRAGFTGELFF	TGCAGTGCCAACAGGGCCGGCTTCACCGGGGAGCTGTTTTTT
-	TRBJ2-4	-	TRBV19	CASSIDRANIQYF	TGTGCCAGTAGTATAGACAGGGCAAACATTCAGTACTTC
TRBD1	TRBJ2-4	few	TRBV5-1	CASSSGTGQNRPKNIQYF	TGCGCCAGCAGCTCAGGGACAGGGCAGAATCGGCCCAAAAACATTCAGTACTTC
TRBD1	TRBJ1-5	-	TRBV15	CATSTDRAGQPQHF	TGTGCCACCAGCACGGACAGGGCCGGTCAGCCCCAGCATTTT
TRBD1	TRBJ1-5	few	TRBV7-3	CASSSGQGPPSNQPQHF	TGTGCCAGCAGCTCTGGACAGGGTCCACCCAGCAATCAGCCCCAGCATTTT
-	TRBJ1-5	few	TRBV20-1	CSARDFTVDQPQHF	TGCAGTGCTAGAGATTTCACAGTTGATCAGCCCCAGCATTTT
-	TRBJ1-6	few	TRBV6-5	CASSVKAFNSPLHF	TGTGCCAGCAGCGTGAAGGCCTTCAATTCACCCCTCCACTTT
-	TRBJ2-3	-	TRBV5-1	CASSLRGATDTQYF	TGCGCCAGCAGCTTGCGGGGCGCGACAGATACGCAGTATTTT
-	TRBJ2-2	-	TRBV20-1	CSARSQQRRFTGELFF	TGCAGTGCTAGGTCCCAACAGCGGCGCTTCACCGGGGAGCTGTTTTTT
-	TRBJ2-2	-	TRBV6-2/TRBV6-3	CASSYPSGTGELFF	TGTGCCAGCAGTTACCCGAGTGGCACCGGGGAGCTGTTTTTT
TRBD1	TRBJ2-1	many	TRBV7-6	CASSPWGGQGINEQFF	TGTGCCAGCAGCCCATGGGGGGGACAGGGTATTAATGAGCAGTTCTTC
-	TRBJ2-6	few	TRBV28	CASSLVASDSGANVLTF	TGTGCCAGCAGTTTAGTAGCCTCAGACTCTGGGGCCAACGTCCTGACTTTC
TRBD1	TRBJ1-5	-	TRBV6-5	CASRPRTGAGNQPQHF	TGTGCCAGCAGACCTCGGACAGGGGCGGGCAATCAGCCCCAGCATTTT
-	TRBJ2-2	few	TRBV11-1	CASSLGGRNTGELFF	TGTGCCAGCAGCTTGGGGGGTCGGAACACCGGGGAGCTGTTTTTT
TRBD2	TRBJ2-5	once	TRBV5-1	CASSLNVGGGAETQYF	TGCGCCAGCAGCCTCAACGTCGGCGGGGGGGCCGAGACCCAGTACTTC
TRBD1	TRBJ1-2	few	TRBV29-1	CSVTGTGRSGYTF	TGCAGCGTTACCGGGACAGGGCGTTCTGGCTACACCTTC
-	TRBJ2-1	few	TRBV7-9	CASSPDYLNEQFF	TGTGCCAGCAGCCCGGACTATCTGAATGAGCAGTTCTTC
-	TRBJ2-5	-	TRBV12-3/TRBV12-4	CASSSFIETQYF	TGTGCCAGCAGTTCCTTTATAGAGACCCAGTACTTC
-	TRBJ2-3	-	TRBV20-1	CSAPVPASTDTQYF	TGCAGTGCTCCTGTTCCTGCTTCTACAGATACGCAGTATTTT